This T cell receptor beta chain originates from a study of cytomegalovirus exposure and HLA in healthy donors. As for the study in general: Counted in an early data release were some 81 million unique TCRs from HLA-typed donors. Findings and caveats of the study: In a later analysis, specific HLA alleles were associated with about 18,000 TCR beta sequences at a 0.05 false discovery rate. Approximately 160 TCR beta chains were listed as cytomegalovirus-associated.

CDR3 length equals 17 residues. CDR1 SGHDT and CDR2 YYEEEE come from the germline V gene. Turning to this clone: Its antigen is currently unknown.

Both 60 Vbeta primers and 13 Jbeta primers went into the PCR. Sequencing used immunoSEQ multiplex PCR; TCRdb keeps in-frame clones, though not all of them. The data show 150,000 to 200,000 clones, and the top ten clones hold 0.7% to 0.8%. Sample: PBMCs. The rearrangement links TRBV5-6 to TRBJ2-5; 9 bases are a match to TRBD1. The closer fit of TRBJ2-7 to the DNA end suggests the J call may be wrong. The sequence was obtained from a woman between 18 and 30 years old in good health and CMV-seropositive. Here the CDR3 reads CASSLVVRTGVTYEQYF. Written as DNA, the CDR3 is TGTGCCAGCAGCTTGGTCGTTAGGACAGGGGTAACGTACGAGCAGTACTTC.